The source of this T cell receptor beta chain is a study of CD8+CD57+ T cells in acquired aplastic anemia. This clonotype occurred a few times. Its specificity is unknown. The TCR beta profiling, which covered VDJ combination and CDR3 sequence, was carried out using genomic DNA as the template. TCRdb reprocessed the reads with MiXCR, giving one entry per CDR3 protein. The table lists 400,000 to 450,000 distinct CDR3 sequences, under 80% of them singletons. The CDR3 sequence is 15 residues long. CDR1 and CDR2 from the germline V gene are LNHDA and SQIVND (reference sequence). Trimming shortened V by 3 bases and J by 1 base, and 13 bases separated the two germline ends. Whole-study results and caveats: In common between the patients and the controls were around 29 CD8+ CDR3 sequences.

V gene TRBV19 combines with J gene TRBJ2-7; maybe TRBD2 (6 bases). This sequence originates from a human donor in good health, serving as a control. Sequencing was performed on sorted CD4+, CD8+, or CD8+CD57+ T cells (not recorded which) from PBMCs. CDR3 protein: CASSIGGTSSYEQYF. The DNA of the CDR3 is TGTGCCAGTAGTATTGGCGGGACGAGTTCCTACGAGCAGTACTTC.